This T cell receptor beta chain was captured by sequencing in a study of shared clonotypes between healthy human individuals. Study background: Three CD4 naive, three CD4 memory, two CD8 naive and one CD8 memory plate were used per donor.

Clones were read by immunoSEQ multiplex PCR, and TCRdb kept only the in-frame ones, dropping some. This sample has about 520,000 clones; approximately 94% occur once, and the top ten carry 0.064%. CD4+ cell separation produced CD45RA+ naive and CD45RA-negative memory subsets. Study-wide results and caveats: Generation probability values for non-shared clonotypes were lower than those for clonotypes shared by all four donors.

Looked up from germline, CDR1 is SGHRS and CDR2 is YFSETQ. V was trimmed by 4 bases and J by 8 bases, leaving 16 bases between them. The CDR3 is 15 amino acids. This clone was seen only once. The antigen remains undetermined. The sequence derives from a woman aged 25 to 45 in good health. The chain employs TRBV5-1 and TRBJ1-6, with D maybe TRBD1 (5 bases). The sequencing sample was made of naive CD4+ T cells sorted from blood. The subset is: CD45RA+ positively selected. For the CDR3, the DNA is TGCGCCAGCAGCAACTCCGCCAGGGTGGATTCACCCCTCCACTTT. Residues: CASSNSARVDSPLHF.